The entry below gives a single T cell receptor (beta chain) sequence along with its context. Its antigen is undetermined. TCRdb's table, derived via immunoSEQ multiplex PCR, lists solely in-frame clones and lacks some. The sample holds about 7,200 clones, around 96% seen once. V lost 6 bases, J lost 9 bases, and 10 bases stayed unmatched. The CDR3 contains 14 residues. CDR1 is MDHEN and CDR2 is SYDVKM in the germline V gene. This sample is part of a study of T cell clonotyping in hematopoietic cell transplantation. Study outcomes and limitations: Broader posttransplant TCR repertoire diversity was predicted by graft donor and pretransplant recipient Inverse Simpson Index values.

The input for sequencing was PBMCs, taken 30 days after allogeneic stem cell transplant. The clonotype originates from a male patient aged 40-50 years who had an allogeneic stem cell transplant from a related donor, so the T cells may come from the graft donor. Some clones in this sample may be carry-over from other donors' samples. This chain uses TRBV28 with TRBJ2-7, with 11 bases that match TRBD2. The CDR3: CASSSSGGASGQYF. The DNA for the CDR3 is TGTGCCAGCAGCAGTAGCGGGGGGGCAAGCGGGCAGTACTTC. Combining the CDR3 with reference TRBV28 and TRBJ2-7 gives the whole variable domain DVKVTQSSRYLVKRTGEKVFLECVQDMDHENMFWYRQDPGLGLRLIYFSYDVKMKEKGDIPEGYSVSREKKERFSLILESASTNQTSMYLCASSSSGGASGQYFGPGTRLTVT.